These T cell receptor beta chains were read from a single sample in a study of blood T cell repertoires in COVID-19. Profiled with immunoSEQ multiplex PCR; TCRdb holds only in-frame clones, not every one. The data contain 250,000 to 350,000 clones, around 87% of them singletons. Input material: peripheral blood. The receptors shown here come from a woman between 50 and 59 years old who had recovered from COVID-19. Each CDR3 is given without its conserved first and last residue. Size tells how often a clone was seen (once, few, many) or the class of an expanded clone, and some rows leave it out.

size	V	J	CDR3
NA	TRBV7-2	TRBJ1-2	ASSLYGQYGYT
few	TRBV28	TRBJ2-2	ASSSGHPNTGELF
NA	TRBV28	TRBJ1-1	ASRLTEARYTEAF
NA	TRBV29-1	TRBJ2-7	SVESTRLGEQY
NA	TRBV9	TRBJ2-1	ASSPLMTRREGNEQF
NA	TRBV19	TRBJ1-5	ASSPRGQAQPQH
NA	TRBV19	TRBJ1-1	ASSIRTENTEAF
once	TRBV27	TRBJ2-7	ASTIGYGGTYEQY
NA	TRBV6-2/TRBV6-3	TRBJ2-7	ASSYGLARPYEQY
NA	TRBV14	TRBJ1-1	ASPRQDSTEAF
NA	TRBV12-3/TRBV12-4	TRBJ1-3	ASRGWGNTIY
NA	TRBV27	TRBJ2-3	ATAGGGLSTDTQY
NA	TRBV28	TRBJ2-3	ASSSPHWDSSDTQY
few	TRBV28	TRBJ2-7	ASRGQPSYEQY
NA	TRBV3-1/TRBV3-2	TRBJ2-3	ASSQFLATSDTQY
once	TRBV11-2	TRBJ1-5	ASSLAGMPQH
NA	TRBV6-5	TRBJ1-5	ASSRGGFSNQPQH
NA	TRBV12-3/TRBV12-4	TRBJ1-5	ASSRTGEPQH